One and the same sample provided the 2 T cell receptor beta chains below, sequenced in a study of early T cells in non-severe SARS-CoV-2 infection. TCRdb re-called the 5' RACE reads with MiXCR, one entry per CDR3 protein. The sample includes under 50,000 distinct CDR3 sequences, 23% seen only once; the top ten take 4.5% to 5%. The input for sequencing was whole blood, taken at baseline. All receptors come from an adult who was a healthcare worker with PCR-confirmed SARS-CoV-2 infection or an uninfected control (not recorded which).

This rearrangement joins TRBV2 to TRBJ2-5, with D perhaps matching TRBD2 (7 bases). There are 15 residues in the CDR3. The V end was cut by 7 bases, the J end by 5 bases, with 20 bases between. The germline CDR1 and CDR2 sequences are SNHLY and FYNNEI. The DNA of the CDR3 is TGTGCCAGCACCCCCCGGGGGGCCCGACAGGAGACCCAGTACTTC. Protein product: CASTPRGARQETQYF.

There are a few counts of this clonotype. The chain combines TRBV6-1 with TRBJ1-5; 7 positions match TRBD1. The CDR3 sequence is 18 residues long. The V gene end was trimmed by 2 bases and the J gene end by 1 base; junction bases not matched to a gene: 11. Germline CDR1 MNHNS, CDR2 SASEGT. Here the CDR3 DNA reads TGTGCCAGCAGTGAATATGAGGGGGCCGGTCGGAGCAATCAGCCCCAGCATTTT. Encoded protein: CASSEYEGAGRSNQPQHF.